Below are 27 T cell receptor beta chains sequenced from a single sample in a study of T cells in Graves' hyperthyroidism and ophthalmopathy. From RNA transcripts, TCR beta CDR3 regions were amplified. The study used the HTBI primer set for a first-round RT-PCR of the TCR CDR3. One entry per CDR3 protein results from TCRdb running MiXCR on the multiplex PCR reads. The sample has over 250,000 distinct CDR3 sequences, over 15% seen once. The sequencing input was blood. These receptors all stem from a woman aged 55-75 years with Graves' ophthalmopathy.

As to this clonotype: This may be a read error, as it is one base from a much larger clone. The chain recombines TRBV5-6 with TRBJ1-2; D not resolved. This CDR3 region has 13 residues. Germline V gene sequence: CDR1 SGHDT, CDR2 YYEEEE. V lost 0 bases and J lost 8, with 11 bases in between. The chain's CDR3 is CASSLGGVQGYTF. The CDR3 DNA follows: TGTGCCAGCAGCTTGGGCGGGGTTCAGGGCTACACCTTC.

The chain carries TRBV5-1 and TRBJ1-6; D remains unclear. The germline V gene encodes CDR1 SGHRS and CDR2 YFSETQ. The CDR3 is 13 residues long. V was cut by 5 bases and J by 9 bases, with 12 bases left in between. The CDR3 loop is CASRAEGGSPLHF. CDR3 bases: TGCGCCAGCAGGGCGGAGGGTGGTTCACCCCTCCACTTT.

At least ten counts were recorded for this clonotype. CDR3 coding DNA: TGTGCCAGCAGCCATGGGAACACTGAAGCTTTCTTT. Translation gives CASSHGNTEAFF. The J gene is TRBJ1-1, the V gene TRBV7-9; no clear D. Between the trimmed V and J ends, which lost 5 bases and 1 base, there was a span of 5 bases. CDR3 length equals 12 residues. Per the germline V gene, CDR1 is SEHNR and CDR2 is FQNEAQ (reference sequence).

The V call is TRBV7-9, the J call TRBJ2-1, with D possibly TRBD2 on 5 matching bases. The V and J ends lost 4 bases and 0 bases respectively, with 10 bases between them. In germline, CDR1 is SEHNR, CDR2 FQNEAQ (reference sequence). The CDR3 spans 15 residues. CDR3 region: CASSSDLSSYNEQFF. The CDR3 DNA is TGTGCCAGCAGCTCGGACTTGAGCTCCTACAATGAGCAGTTCTTC.

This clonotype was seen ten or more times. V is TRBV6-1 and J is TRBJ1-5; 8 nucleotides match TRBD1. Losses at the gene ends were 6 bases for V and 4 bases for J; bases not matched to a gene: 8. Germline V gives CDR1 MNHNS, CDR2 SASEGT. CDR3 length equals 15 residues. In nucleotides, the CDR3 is TGTGCCAGCAGCTCAGACAGGGGCCCTAATCAGCCCCAGCATTTT. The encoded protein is CASSSDRGPNQPQHF.

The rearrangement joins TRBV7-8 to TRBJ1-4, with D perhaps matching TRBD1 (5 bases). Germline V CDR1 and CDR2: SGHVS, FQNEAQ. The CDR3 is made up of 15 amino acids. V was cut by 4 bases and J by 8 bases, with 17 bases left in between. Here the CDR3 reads CASSSSRGGGEKLFF. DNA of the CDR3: TGTGCCAGCAGCTCCTCGCGGGGTGGGGGGGAAAAACTGTTTTTT. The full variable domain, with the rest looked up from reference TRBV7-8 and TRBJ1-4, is GAGVSQSPRYKVAKRGQDVALRCDPISGHVSLFWYQQALGQGPEFLTYFQNEAQLDKSGLPSDRFFAERPEGSVSTLKIQRTQQEDSAVYLCASSSSRGGGEKLFFGSGTQLSVL.

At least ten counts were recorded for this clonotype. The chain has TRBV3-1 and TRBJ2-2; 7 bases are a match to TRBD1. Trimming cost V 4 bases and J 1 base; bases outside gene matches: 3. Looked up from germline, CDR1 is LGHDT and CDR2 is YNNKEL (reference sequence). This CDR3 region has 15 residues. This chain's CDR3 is CASSLWDRNTGELFF. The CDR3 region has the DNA TGTGCCAGCAGCCTATGGGACAGGAACACCGGGGAGCTGTTTTTT.

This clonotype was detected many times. CDR3: CASSLEVGVTPYLTDTQYF. CDR3 coding DNA: TGTGCCAGCAGCTTAGAGGTGGGAGTGACACCCTACCTCACAGATACGCAGTATTTT. The rearrangement uses TRBV7-2 and TRBJ2-3, with D possibly being TRBD2 (5 bases). V lost 1 base and J 2 bases, leaving 22 bases between the germline ends. Germline values: CDR1 SGHTA, CDR2 FQGNSA. The CDR3 contains 19 residues.

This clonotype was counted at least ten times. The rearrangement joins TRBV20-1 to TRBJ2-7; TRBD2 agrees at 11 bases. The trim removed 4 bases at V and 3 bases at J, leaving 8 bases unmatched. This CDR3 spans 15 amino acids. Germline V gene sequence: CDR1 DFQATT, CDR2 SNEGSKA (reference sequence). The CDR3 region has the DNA TGCAGTGCTATGGAAACTAGCGGGGGACTCTACGAGCAGTACTTC. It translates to CSAMETSGGLYEQYF.

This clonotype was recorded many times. CDR3 residues: CASSLGTSSQYSYEQYF. Written as DNA, the CDR3 is TGCGCCAGCAGCTTGGGGACTAGCTCCCAGTACTCCTACGAGCAGTACTTC. The V and J genes are TRBV5-1 and TRBJ2-7, with 8 bases aligning to TRBD2. This CDR3 is built from 17 residues. The germline gives CDR1 SGHRS, CDR2 YFSETQ. V lost 0 bases and J lost 0; bases outside the gene matches: 8.

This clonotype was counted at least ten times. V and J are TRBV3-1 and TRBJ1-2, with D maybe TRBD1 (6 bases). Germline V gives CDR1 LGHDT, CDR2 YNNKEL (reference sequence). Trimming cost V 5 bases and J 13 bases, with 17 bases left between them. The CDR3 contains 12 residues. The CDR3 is CASSEGVGGLTF. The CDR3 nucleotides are TGTGCCAGCAGCGAAGGGGTCGGGGGCCTCACCTTC.

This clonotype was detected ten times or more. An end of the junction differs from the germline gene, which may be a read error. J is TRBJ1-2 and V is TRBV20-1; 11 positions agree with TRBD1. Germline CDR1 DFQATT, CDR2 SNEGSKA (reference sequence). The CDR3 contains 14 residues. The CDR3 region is CSARGQGAHGGYTF. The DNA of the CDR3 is TGCAGTGCCAGAGGACAGGGGGCGCATGGTGGCTACACCTTC.

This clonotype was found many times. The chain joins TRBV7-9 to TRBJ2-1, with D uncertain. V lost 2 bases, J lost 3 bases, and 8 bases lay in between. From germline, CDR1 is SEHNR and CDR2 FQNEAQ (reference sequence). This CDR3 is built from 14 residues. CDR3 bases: TGTGCCAGCAGCTTATTGGCGGACTACAATGAGCAGTTCTTC. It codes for CASSLLADYNEQFF.

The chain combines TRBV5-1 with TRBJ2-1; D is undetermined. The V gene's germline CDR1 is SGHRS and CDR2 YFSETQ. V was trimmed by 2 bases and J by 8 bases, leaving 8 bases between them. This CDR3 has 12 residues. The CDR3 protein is CASSFWGHEQFF. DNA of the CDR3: TGCGCCAGCAGCTTTTGGGGTCATGAGCAGTTCTTC.

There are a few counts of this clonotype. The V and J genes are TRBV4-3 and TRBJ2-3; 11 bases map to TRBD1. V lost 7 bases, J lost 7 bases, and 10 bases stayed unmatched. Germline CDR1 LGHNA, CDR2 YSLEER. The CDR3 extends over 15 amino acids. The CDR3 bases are TGCGCCAGCACACCGGGACAGGGGGTTGGAAATACGCAGTATTTT. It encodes CASTPGQGVGNTQYF.

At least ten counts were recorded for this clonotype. DNA of the CDR3: TGTGCCAGCAGTATGACGGAGGGAGGTCAGCCCCAGCATTTT. Amino acids: CASSMTEGGQPQHF. V and J are TRBV2 and TRBJ1-5; D call uncertain. The V and J ends lost 5 bases and 6 bases respectively, with 14 bases between them. CDR1 is SNHLY, CDR2 FYNNEI, per germline. CDR3 size: 14 residues. Using reference TRBV2 and TRBJ1-5 for the parts outside the CDR3, the full variable domain is EPEVTQTPSHQVTQMGQEVILRCVPISNHLYFYWYRQILGQKVEFLVSFYNNEISEKSEIFDDQFSVERPDGSNFTLKIRSTKLEDSAMYFCASSMTEGGQPQHFGDGTRLSIL.

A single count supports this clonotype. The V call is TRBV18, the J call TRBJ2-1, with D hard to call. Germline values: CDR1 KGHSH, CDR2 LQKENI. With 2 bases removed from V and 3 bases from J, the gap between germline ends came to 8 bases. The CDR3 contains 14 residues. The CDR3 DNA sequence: TGTGCCAGCTCACCATCCGACAACTACAATGAGCAGTTCTTC. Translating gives CASSPSDNYNEQFF.

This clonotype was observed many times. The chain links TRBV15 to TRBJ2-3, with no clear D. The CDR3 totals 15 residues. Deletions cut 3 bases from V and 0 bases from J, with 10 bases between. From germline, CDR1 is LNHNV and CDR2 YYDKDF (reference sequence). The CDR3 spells CATSRWGSSTDTQYF. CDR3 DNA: TGTGCCACCAGCAGGTGGGGTTCAAGCACAGATACGCAGTATTTT.

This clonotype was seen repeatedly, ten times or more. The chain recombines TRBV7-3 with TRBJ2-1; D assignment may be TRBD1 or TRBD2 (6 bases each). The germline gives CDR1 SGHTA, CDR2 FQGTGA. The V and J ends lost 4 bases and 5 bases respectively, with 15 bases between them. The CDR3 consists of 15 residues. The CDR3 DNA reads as TGTGCCAGCAGCTCGATGGGGGGCTACCACAATGAGCAGTTCTTC. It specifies CASSSMGGYHNEQFF.

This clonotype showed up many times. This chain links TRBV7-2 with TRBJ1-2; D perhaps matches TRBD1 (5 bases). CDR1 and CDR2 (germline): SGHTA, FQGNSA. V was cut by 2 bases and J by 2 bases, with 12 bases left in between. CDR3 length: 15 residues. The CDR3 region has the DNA TGTGCCAGCAGCTTATCGCTCAGGGCCAACTATGGCTACACCTTC. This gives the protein CASSLSLRANYGYTF.

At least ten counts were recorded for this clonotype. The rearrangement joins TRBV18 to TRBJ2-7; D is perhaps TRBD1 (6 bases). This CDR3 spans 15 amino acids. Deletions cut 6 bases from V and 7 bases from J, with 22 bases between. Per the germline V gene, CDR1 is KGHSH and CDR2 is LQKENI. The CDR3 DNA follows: TGTGCCAGCTCGCAGTCCTCCGGGACAAATAGTGAGCAGTACTTC. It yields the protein CASSQSSGTNSEQYF. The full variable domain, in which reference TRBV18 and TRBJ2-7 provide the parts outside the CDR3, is NAGVMQNPRHLVRRRGQEARLRCSPMKGHSHVYWYRQLPEEGLKFMVYLQKENIIDESGMPKERFSAEFPKEGPSILRIQQVVRGDSAAYFCASSQSSGTNSEQYFGPGTRLTVT.

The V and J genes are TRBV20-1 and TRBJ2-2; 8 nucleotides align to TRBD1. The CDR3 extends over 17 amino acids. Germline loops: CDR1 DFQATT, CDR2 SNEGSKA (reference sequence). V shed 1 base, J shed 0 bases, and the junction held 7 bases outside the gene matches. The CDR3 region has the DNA TGCAGTGCTAGAGGGTCGGCAGGGGGCCCGAACACCGGGGAGCTGTTTTTT. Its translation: CSARGSAGGPNTGELFF.

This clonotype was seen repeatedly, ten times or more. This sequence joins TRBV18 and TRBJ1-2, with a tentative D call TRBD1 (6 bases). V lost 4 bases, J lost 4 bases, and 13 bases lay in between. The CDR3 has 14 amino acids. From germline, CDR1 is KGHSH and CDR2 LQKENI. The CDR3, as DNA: TGTGCCAGCTCACTACAGGGTTTAAGCTATGGCTACACCTTC. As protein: CASSLQGLSYGYTF.

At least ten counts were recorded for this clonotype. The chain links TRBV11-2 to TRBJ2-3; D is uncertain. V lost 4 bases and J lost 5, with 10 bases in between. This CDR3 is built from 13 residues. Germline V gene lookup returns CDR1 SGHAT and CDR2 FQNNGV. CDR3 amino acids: CASSSEPEDTQYF. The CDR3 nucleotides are TGTGCCAGCAGCTCTGAACCCGAAGATACGCAGTATTTT.

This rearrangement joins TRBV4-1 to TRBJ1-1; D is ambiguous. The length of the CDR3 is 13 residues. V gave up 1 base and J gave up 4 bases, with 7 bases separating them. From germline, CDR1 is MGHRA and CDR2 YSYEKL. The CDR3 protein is CASSQVWGTEAFF. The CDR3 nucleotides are TGCGCCAGCAGCCAAGTTTGGGGCACTGAAGCTTTCTTT.

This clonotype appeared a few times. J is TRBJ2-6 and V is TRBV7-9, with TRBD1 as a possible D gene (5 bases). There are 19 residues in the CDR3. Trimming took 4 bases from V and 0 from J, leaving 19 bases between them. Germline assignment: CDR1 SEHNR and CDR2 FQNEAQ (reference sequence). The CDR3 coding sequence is TGTGCCAGCAGCTCGTTAGTTGGGGCACTAAGCTCTGGGGCCAACGTCCTGACTTTC. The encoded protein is CASSSLVGALSSGANVLTF.

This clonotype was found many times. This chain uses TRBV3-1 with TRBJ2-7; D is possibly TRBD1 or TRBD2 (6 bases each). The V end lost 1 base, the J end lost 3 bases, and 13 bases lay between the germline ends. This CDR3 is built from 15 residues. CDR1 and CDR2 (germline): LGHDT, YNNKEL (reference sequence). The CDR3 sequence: CASSQVSRGLYEQYF. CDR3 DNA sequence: TGTGCCAGCAGCCAAGTATCCAGGGGACTCTACGAGCAGTACTTC.